One sample yielded the 5 T cell receptor beta chains listed below, sequenced in a study of blood T cells in healthy people across ages. Using a J-beta primer mix together with a sample-barcoded 5' primer, a second PCR was run for roughly 6 to 12 cycles. TCRdb reanalysed the 5' RACE reads using MiXCR and keeps one entry per CDR3 protein. The sample lists approximately 2,000,000 distinct CDR3 sequences, about 39% seen once, with roughly 23% in the top ten. The sample consisted of blood. The receptors derive from a human donor in good health.

This chain joins TRBV7-9 and TRBJ2-3, with TRBD1 identical over 11 bases. The V gene end was trimmed by 5 bases and the J gene end by 8 bases; junction bases not matched to a gene: 12. Germline V gives CDR1 SEHNR, CDR2 FQNEAQ (reference sequence). CDR3 length: 16 amino acids. CDR3 loop: CASSPLGTGGWGTQYF. CDR3 DNA sequence: TGTGCCAGCAGCCCCCTCGGGACAGGGGGATGGGGTACGCAGTATTTT.

The table lists this clonotype with a few counts. V and J are TRBV10-3 and TRBJ2-1; D assignment may be TRBD1 or TRBD2 (5 bases each). V dropped 4 bases and J dropped 9 bases, with 19 bases sitting between them. CDR1 is ENHRY, CDR2 SYGVKD, per germline. This CDR3 spans 15 amino acids. DNA for the CDR3: TGTGCCATCAGTGGGCATGGGGACCATGGGGGTGAGCAGTTCTTC. Its translation is CAISGHGDHGGEQFF.

This clonotype was observed a handful of times. The chain employs TRBV12-3 or TRBV12-4 and TRBJ2-1; TRBD2 might be the D (6 bases). V was shortened by 2 bases and J by 7 bases, with 15 bases between the two germline ends. CDR3 length: 15 amino acids. For the CDR3, the DNA is TGTGCCAGCAGTTTATTCGGCGGTGGGGGGAATGAGCAGTTCTTC. Residues: CASSLFGGGGNEQFF.

The V gene is TRBV20-1, the J gene TRBJ1-6; no definite D call. V lost 0 bases to trimming and J lost 9 bases, with 9 bases between them. CDR1 is DFQATT and CDR2 is SNEGSKA in the germline V gene (reference sequence). The CDR3 is 13 amino acids. This chain's CDR3 is CSARDARSSPLHF. In nucleotides, the CDR3 is TGCAGTGCTAGAGATGCCCGGAGTTCACCCCTCCACTTT.

In its sample, this clonotype was seen a few times. V usage is TRBV29-1 and J usage is TRBJ1-2; TRBD1 is a possible D gene (6 bases). Between the trimmed V and J ends, which lost 0 bases and 8 bases, there was a span of 19 bases. The CDR3 is 15 residues long. The germline V gene encodes CDR1 SQVTM and CDR2 ANQGSEA. For the CDR3, the DNA is TGCAGCGTTGAAGAGGATCAGGGGCCCCCCGACGGCTACACCTTC. Translation gives CSVEEDQGPPDGYTF.